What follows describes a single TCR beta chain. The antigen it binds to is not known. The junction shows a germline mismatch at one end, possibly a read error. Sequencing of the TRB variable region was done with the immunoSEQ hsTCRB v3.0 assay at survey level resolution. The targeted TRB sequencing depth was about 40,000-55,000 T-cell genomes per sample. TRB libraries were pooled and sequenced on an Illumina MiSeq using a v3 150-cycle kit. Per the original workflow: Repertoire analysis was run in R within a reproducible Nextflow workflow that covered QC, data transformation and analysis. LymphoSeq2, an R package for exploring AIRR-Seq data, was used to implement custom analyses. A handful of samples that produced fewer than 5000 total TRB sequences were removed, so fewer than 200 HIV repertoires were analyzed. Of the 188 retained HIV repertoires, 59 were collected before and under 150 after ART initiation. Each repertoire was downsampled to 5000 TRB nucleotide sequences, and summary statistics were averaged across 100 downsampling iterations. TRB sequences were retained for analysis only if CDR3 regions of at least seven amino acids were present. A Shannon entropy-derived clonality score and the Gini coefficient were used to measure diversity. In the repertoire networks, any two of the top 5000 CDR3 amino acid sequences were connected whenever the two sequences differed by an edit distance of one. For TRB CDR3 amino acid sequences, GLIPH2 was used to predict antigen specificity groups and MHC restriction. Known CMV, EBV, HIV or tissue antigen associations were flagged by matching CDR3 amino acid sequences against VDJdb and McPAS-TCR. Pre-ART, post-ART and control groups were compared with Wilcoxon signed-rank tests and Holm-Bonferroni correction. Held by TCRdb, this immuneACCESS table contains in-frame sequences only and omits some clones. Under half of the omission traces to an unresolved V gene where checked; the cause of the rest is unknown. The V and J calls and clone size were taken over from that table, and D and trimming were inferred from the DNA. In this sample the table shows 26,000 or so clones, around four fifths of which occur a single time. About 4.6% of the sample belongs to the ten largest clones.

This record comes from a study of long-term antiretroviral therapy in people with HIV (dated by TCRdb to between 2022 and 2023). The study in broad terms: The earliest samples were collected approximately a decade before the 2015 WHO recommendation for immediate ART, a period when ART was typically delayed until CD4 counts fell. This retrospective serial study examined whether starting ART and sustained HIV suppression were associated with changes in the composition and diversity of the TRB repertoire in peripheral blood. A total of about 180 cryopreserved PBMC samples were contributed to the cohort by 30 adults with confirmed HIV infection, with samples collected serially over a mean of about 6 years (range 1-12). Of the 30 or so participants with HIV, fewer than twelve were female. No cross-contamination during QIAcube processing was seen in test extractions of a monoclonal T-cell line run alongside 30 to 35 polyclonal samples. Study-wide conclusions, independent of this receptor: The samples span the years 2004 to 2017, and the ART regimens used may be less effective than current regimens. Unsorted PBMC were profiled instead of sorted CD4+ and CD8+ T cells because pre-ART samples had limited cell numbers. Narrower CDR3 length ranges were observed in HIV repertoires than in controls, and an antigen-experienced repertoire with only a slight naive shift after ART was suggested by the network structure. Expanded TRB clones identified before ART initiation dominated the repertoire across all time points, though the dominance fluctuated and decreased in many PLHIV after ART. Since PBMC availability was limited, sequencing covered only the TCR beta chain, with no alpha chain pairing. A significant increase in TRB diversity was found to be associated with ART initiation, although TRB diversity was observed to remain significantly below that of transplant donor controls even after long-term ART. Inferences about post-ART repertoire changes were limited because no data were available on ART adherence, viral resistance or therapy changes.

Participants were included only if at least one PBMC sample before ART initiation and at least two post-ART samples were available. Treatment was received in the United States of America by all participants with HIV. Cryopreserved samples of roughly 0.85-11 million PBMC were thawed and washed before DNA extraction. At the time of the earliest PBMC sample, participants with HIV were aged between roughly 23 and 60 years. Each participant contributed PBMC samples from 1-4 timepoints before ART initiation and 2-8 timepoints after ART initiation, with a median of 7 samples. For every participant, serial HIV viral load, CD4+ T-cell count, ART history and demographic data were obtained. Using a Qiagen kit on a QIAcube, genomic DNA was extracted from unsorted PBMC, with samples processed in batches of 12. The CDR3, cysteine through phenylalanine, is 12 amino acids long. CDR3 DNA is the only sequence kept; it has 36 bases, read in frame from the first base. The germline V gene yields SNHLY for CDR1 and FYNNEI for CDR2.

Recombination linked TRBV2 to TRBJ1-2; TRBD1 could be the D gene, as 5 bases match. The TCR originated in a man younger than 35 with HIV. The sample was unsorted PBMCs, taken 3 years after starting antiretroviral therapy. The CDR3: CASHDSDYGYTF. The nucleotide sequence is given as TGTGCCAGCCATGACAGCGACTACGGCTACACCTTC. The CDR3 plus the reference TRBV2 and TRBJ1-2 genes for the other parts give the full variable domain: EPEVTQTPSHQVTQMGQEVILRCVPISNHLYFYWYRQILGQKVEFLVSFYNNEISEKSEIFDDQFSVERPDGSNFTLKIRSTKLEDSAMYFCASHDSDYGYTFGSGTRLTVV.